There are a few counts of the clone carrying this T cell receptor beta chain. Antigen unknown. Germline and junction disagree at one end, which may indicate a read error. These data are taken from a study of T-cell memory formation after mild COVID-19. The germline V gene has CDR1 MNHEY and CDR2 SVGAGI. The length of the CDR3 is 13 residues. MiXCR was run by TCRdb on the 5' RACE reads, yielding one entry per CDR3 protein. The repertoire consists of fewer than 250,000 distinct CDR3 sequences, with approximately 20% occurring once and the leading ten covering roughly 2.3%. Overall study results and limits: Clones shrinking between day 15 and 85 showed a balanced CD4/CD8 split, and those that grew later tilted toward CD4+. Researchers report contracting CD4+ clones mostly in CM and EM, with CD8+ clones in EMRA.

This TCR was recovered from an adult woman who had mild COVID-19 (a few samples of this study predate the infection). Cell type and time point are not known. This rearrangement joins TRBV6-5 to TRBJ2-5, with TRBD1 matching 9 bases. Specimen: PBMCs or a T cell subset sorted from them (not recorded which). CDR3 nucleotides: TGTGCCAGCAGCCCGCGGGACAGGGTCTGGTCCGACTTC. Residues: CASSPRDRVWSDF.